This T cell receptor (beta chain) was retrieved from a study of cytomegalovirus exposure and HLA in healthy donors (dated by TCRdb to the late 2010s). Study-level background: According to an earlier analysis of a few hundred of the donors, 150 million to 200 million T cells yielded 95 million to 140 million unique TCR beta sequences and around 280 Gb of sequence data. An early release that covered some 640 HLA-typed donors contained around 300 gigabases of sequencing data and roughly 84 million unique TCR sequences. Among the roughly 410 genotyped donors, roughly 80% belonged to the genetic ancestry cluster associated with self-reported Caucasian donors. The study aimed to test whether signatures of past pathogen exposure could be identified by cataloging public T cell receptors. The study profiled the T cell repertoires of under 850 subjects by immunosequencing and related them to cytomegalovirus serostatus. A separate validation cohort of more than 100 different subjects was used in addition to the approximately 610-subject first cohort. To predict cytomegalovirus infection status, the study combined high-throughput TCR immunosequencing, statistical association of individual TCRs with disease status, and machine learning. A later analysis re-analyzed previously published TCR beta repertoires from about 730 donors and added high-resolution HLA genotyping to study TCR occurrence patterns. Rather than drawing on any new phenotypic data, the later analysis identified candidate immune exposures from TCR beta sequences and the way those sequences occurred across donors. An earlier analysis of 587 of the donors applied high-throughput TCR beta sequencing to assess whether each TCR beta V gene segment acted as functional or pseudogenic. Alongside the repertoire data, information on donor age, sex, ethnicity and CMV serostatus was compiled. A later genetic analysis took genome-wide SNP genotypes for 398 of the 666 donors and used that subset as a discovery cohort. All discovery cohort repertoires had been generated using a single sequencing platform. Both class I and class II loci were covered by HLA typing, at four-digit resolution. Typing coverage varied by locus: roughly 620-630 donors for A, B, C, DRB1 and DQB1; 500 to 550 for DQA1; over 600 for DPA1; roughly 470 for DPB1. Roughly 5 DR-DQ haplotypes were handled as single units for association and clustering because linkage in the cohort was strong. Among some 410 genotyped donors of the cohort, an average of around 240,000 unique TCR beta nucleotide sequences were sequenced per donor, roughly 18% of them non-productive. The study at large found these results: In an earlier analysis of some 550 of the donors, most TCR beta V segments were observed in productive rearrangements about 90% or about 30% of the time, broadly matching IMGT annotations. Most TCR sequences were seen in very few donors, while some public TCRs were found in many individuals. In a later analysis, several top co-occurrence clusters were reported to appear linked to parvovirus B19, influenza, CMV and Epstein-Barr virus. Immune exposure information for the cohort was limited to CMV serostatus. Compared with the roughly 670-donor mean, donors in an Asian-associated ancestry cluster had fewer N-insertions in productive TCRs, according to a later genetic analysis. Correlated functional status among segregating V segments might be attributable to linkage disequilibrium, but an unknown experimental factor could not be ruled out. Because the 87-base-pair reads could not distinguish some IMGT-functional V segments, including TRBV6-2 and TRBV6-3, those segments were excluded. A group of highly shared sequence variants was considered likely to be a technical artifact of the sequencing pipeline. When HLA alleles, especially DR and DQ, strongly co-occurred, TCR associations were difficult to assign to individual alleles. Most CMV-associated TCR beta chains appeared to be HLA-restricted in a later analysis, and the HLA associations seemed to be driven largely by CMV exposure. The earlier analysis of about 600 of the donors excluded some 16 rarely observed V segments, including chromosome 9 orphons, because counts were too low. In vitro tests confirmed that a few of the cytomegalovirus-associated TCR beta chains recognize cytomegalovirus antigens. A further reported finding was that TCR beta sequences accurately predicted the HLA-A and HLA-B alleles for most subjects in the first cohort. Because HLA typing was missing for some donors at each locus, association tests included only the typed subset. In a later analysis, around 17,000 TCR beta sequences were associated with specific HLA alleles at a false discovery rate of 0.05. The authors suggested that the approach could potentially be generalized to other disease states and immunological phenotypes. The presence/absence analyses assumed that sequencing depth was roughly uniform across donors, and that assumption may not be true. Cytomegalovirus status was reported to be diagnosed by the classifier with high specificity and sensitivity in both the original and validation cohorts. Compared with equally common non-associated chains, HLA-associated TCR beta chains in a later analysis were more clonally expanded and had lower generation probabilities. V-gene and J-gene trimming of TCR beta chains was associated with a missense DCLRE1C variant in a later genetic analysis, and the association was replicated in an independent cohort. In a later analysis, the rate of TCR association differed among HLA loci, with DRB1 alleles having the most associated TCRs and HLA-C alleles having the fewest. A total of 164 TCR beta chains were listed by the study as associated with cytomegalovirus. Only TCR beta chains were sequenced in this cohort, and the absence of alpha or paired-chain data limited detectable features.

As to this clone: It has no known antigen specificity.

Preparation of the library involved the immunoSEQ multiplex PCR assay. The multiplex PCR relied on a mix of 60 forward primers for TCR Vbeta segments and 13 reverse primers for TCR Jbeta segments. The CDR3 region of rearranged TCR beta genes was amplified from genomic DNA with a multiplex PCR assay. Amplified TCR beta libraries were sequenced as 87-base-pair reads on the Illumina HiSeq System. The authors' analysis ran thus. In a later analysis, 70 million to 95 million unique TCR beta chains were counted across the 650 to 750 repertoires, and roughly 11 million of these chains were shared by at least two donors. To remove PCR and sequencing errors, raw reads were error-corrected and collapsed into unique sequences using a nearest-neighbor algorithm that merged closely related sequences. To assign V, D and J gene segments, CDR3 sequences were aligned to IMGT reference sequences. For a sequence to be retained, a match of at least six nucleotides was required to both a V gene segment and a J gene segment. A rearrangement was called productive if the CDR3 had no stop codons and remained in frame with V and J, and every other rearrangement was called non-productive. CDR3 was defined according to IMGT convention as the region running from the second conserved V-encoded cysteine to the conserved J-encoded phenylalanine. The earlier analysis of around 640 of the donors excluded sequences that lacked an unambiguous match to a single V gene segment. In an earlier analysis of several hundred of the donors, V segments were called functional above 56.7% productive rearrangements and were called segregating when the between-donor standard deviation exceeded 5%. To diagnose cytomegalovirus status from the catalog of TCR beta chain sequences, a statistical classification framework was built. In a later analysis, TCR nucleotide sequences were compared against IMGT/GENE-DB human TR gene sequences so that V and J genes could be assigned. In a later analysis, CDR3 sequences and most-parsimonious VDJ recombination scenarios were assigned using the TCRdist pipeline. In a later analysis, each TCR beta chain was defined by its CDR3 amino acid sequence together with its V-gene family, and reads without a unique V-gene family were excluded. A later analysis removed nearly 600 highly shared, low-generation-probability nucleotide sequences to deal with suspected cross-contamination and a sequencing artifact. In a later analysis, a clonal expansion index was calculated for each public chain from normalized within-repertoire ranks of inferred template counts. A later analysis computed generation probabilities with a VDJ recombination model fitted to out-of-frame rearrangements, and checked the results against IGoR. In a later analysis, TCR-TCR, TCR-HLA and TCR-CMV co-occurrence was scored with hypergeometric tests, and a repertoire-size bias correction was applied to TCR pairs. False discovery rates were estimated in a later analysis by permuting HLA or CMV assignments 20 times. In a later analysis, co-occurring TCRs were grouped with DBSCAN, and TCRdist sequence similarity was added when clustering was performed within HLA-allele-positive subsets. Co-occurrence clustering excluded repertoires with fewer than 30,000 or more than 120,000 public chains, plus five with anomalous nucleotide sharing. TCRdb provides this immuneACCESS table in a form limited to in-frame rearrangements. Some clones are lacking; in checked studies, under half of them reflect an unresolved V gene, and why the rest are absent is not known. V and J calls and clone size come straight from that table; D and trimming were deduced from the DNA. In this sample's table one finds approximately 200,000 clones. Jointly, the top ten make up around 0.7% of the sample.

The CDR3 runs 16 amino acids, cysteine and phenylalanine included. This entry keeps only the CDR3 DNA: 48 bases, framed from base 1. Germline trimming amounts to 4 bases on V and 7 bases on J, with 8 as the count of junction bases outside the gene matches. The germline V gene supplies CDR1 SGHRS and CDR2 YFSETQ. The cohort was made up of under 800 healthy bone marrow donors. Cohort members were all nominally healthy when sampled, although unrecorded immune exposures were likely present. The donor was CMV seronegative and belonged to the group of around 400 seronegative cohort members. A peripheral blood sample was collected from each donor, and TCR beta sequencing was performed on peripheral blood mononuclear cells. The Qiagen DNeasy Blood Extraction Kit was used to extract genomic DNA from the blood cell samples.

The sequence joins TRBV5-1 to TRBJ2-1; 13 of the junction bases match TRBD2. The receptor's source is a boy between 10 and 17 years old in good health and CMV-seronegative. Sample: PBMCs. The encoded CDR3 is CASSLGLAGVLNEQFF. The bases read TGCGCCAGCAGCCTCGGACTAGCGGGGGTACTAAATGAGCAGTTCTTC.